This TCR beta chain was sequenced during a study of beta chain features in type 1 diabetes. Study-level results: TCRB CDR3s were moderately but significantly shorter in Type 1 diabetes patients in all four CD4+ subsets. Within patients, naive, central memory and Treg TCRB repertoires seemed more similar than within healthy donors.

From germline, CDR1 is LNHDA and CDR2 SQIVND (reference sequence). This CDR3 is built from 12 residues. V shed 3 bases and J shed 5 bases, with 7 bases lying between them. The isolated RNA, all of it, was reverse transcribed, so expressed TCRB transcripts were what got sequenced. Clones were sequenced by immunoSEQ multiplex PCR, and TCRdb holds only the in-frame ones, with some missing. The sample holds around 53,000 clones, 63% seen once. A few counts support this clone. Its antigen is currently unknown. This chain uses TRBV19 with TRBJ1-2; D uncertain. The sequence was obtained from a woman aged 30 to 39 with type 1 diabetes. Sequencing was performed on stem cell memory CD4+ T cells from blood. As DNA, the CDR3 is TGTGCCAGTAGTATGTATGTATATGGCTACACCTTC. Protein: CASSMYVYGYTF.